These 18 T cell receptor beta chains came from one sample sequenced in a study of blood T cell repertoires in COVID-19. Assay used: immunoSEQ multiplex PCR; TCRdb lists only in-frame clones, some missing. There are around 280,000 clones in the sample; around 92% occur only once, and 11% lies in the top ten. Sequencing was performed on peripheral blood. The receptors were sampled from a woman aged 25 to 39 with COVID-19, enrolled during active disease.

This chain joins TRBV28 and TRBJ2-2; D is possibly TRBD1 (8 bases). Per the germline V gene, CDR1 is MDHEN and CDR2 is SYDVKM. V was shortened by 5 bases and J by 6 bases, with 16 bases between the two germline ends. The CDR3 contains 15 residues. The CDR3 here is CASSTPTGGAGELFF. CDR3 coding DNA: TGTGCCAGCAGTACCCCCACAGGGGGGGCCGGGGAGCTGTTTTTT. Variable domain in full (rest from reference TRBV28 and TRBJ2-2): DVKVTQSSRYLVKRTGEKVFLECVQDMDHENMFWYRQDPGLGLRLIYFSYDVKMKEKGDIPEGYSVSREKKERFSLILESASTNQTSMYLCASSTPTGGAGELFFGEGSRLTVL.

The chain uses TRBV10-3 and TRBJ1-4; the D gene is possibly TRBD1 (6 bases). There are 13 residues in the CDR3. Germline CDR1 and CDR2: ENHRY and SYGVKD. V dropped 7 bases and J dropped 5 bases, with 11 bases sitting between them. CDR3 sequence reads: CAIKEQGNEKLFF. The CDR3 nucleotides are TGTGCCATCAAGGAACAGGGCAATGAAAAACTGTTTTTT.

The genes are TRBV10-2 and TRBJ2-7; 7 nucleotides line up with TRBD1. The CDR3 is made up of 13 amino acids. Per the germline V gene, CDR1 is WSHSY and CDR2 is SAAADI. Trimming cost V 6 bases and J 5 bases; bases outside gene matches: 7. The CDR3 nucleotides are TGCGCCAGCAGCGATAATACAGGGGACGAGCAGTACTTC. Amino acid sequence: CASSDNTGDEQYF.

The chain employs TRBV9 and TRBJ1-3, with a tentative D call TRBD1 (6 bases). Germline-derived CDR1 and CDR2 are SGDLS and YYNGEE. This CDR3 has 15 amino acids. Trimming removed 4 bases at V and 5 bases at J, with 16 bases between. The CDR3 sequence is CASSNPDRPRNTIYF. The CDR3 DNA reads TGTGCCAGCAGCAACCCGGACAGACCGAGAAACACCATATATTTT.

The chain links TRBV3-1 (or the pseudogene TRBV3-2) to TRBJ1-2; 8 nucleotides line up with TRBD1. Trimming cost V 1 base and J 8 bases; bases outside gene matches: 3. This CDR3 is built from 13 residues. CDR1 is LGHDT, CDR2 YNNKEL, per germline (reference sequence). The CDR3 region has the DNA TGTGCCAGCAGCCAAGGGACAGGGCGCGGCTACACCTTC. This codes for CASSQGTGRGYTF.

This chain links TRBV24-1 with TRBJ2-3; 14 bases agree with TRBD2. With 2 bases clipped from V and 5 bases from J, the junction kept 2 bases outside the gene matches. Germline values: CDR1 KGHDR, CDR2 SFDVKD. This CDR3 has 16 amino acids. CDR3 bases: TGTGCCACCAGTGATTGGGGACTAGCGGGGGAAGATACGCAGTATTTT. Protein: CATSDWGLAGEDTQYF.

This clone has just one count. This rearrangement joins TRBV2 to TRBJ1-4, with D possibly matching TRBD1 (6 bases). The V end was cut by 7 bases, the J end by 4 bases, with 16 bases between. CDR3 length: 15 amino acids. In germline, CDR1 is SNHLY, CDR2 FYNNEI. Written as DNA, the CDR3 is TGTGCCAGCACCAGAAGACAGGTTAATAATGAAAAACTGTTTTTT. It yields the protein CASTRRQVNNEKLFF.

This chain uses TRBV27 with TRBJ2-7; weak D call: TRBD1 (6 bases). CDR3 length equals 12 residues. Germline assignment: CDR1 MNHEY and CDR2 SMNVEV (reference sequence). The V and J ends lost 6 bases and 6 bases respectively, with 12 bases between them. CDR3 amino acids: CASSPTGFEQYF. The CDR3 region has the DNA TGTGCCAGCAGCCCCACAGGGTTCGAGCAGTACTTC.

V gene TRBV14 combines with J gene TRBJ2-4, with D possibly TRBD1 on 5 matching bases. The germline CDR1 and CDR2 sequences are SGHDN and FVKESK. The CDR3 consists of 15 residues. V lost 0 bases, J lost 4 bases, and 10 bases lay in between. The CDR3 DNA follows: TGTGCCAGCAGCCAAGATTGGGCAGGGAAAAACATTCAGTACTTC. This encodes CASSQDWAGKNIQYF.

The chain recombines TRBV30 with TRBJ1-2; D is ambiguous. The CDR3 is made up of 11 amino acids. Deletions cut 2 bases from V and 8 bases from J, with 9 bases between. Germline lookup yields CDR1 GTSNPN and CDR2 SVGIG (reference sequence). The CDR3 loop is CAWSWARGYTF. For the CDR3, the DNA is TGTGCCTGGAGTTGGGCCCGAGGCTACACCTTC.

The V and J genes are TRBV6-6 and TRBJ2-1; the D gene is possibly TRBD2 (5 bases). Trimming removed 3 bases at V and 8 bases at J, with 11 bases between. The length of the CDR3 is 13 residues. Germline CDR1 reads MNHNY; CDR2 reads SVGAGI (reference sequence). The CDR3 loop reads CASSYWLAHEQFF. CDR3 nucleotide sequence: TGTGCCAGCAGTTATTGGCTAGCTCATGAGCAGTTCTTC.

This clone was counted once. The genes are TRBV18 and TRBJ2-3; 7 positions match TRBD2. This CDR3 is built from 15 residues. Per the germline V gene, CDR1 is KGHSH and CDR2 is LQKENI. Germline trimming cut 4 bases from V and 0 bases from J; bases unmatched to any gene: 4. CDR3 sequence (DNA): TGTGCCAGCTCACACAGCGGGGCTAGCACAGATACGCAGTATTTT. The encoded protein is CASSHSGASTDTQYF. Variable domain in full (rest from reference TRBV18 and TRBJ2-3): NAGVMQNPRHLVRRRGQEARLRCSPMKGHSHVYWYRQLPEEGLKFMVYLQKENIIDESGMPKERFSAEFPKEGPSILRIQQVVRGDSAAYFCASSHSGASTDTQYFGPGTRLTVL.

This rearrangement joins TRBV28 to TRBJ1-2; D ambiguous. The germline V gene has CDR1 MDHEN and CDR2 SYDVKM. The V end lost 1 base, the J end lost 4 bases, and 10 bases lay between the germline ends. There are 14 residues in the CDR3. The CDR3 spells CASSLYMSPYGYTF. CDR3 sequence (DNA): TGTGCCAGCAGTTTATATATGTCCCCCTATGGCTACACCTTC.

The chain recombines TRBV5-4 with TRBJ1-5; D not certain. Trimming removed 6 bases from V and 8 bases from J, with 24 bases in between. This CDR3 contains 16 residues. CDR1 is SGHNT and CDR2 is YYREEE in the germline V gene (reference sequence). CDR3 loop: CASTLRSRGVREPQHF. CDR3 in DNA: TGTGCCAGCACCTTACGGAGTCGTGGTGTTCGGGAGCCCCAGCATTTT.

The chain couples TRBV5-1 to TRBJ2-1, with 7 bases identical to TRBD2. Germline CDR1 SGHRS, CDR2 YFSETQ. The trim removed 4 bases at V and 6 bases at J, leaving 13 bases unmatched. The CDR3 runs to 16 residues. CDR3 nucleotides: TGCGCCAGCAGCCCGGAGGGACTACGCGGCCTCAATGAGCAGTTCTTC. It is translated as CASSPEGLRGLNEQFF.

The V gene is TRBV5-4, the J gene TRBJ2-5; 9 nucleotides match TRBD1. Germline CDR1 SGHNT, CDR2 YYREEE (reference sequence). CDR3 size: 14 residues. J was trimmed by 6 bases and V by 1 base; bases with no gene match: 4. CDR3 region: CASSLPQGAKTQYF. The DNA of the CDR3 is TGTGCCAGCAGCTTGCCACAGGGGGCAAAGACCCAGTACTTC. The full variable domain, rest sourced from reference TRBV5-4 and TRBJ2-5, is ETGVTQSPTHLIKTRGQQVTLRCSSQSGHNTVSWYQQALGQGPQFIFQYYREEENGRGNFPPRFSGLQFPNYSSELNVNALELDDSALYLCASSLPQGAKTQYFGPGTRLLVL.

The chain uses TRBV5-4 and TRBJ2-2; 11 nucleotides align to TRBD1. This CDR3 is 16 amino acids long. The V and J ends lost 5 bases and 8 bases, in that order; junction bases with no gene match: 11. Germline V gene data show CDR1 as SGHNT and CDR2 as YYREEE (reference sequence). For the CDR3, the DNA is TGTGCCAGCAGTTCTCCGGGACAGGGGGTTTCTGGGGAGCTGTTTTTT. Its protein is CASSSPGQGVSGELFF. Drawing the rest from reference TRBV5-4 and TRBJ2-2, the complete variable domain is ETGVTQSPTHLIKTRGQQVTLRCSSQSGHNTVSWYQQALGQGPQFIFQYYREEENGRGNFPPRFSGLQFPNYSSELNVNALELDDSALYLCASSSPGQGVSGELFFGEGSRLTVL.

The CDR3 DNA sequence: TGCGCCAGCAGCTCTGGGGGGGCCGCATCCTACGAGCAGTACTTC. Amino acids: CASSSGGAASYEQYF. The chain recombines TRBV5-1 with TRBJ2-7; D is perhaps TRBD2 (7 bases). CDR3 size: 15 residues. The germline V gene has CDR1 SGHRS and CDR2 YFSETQ. V was shortened by 3 bases and J by 1 base, with 14 bases between the two germline ends.